This T cell receptor (beta chain) was captured in a study of response to subunit inactivated influenza vaccine. Each CDR3 protein gets one entry after TCRdb re-called the RT-PCR reads with MiXCR. The data show about 520,000 distinct CDR3 sequences, under 8.5% seen once. Germline CDR1 reads LGHDT; CDR2 reads YNNKEL (reference sequence). The CDR3 consists of 17 residues. Findings and limits, study-wide: Each seasonal flu vaccination may recruit only limited new T cells, authors suggested.

Details on this clonotype: What it binds is unknown. Its ends do not fully match the called genes, so a read error is possible.

This specimen consisted of PBMCs from blood, obtained 23 to 25 months after vaccination. The receptor was isolated from a man between 50 and 75 years old who received an inactivated influenza vaccine. The chain links TRBV3-1 to TRBJ2-4; perhaps TRBD1 as D (6 bases). CDR3 nucleotides: TGTGCCTGCAGCCAGGATTTTGGGGGACATGCCAAAAACATTCAGTACTTC. Amino acids: CACSQDFGGHAKNIQYF. The full variable domain, its missing parts supplied by reference TRBV3-1 and TRBJ2-4, is DTAVSQTPKYLVTQMGNDKSIKCEQNLGHDTMYWYKQDSKKFLKIMFSYNNKELIINETVPNRFSPKSPDKAHLNLHINSLELGDSAVYFCACSQDFGGHAKNIQYFGAGTRLSVL.